The TCR beta chain under discussion was sequenced for a study of T-cell memory formation after mild COVID-19 (dated by TCRdb to the early 2020s). Broadly, across the study: TCR sequence clusters from the two donors were largely donor specific. In two donors, T-cell clones that expanded and contracted after mild COVID-19 were tracked by sequencing TCRalpha and TCRbeta repertoires over time. The cohort comprised two young, previously healthy adult volunteers, one female and one male. Broad study findings and their caveats: The detection of some responding clones in pre-infection memory suggests that pre-existing cross-reactive memory T cells joined the SARS-CoV-2 response. SARS-CoV-2 specificity was not confirmed for the second-wave clones peaking on day 37. Contracting CD4+ clones turned up mainly in the CM and EM memory subsets, whereas EMRA was where CD8+ clones were enriched. Only a couple of mild cases were covered in the study, and larger cohorts including severe cases with pre-infection samples were considered necessary. Balanced CD4/CD8 phenotypes were observed for clones contracting from day 15 to 85, whereas a bias towards CD4+ was observed for a second wave of clones expanding from day 15 to 37.

Data came from an Illumina NovaSeq 6000. cDNA libraries for TCRalpha and TCRbeta were prepared by 5'RACE using constant-segment primers, with sample barcodes and unique molecular identifiers added. Trizol reagent was used to extract RNA from every sample. Libraries were amplified in two PCR steps, with a second sample barcode and Illumina TruSeq adapters added in the second step. Libraries were sequenced on an Illumina NovaSeq with 2 x 150 bp paired-end reads. For the original study's pipeline: The reads were demultiplexed and collapsed into UMI-guided consensus sequences using migec v1.2.7. Using mixcr v2.1.11, the UMI consensuses were aligned to TRA and TRB V and J templates and assembled into clonotypes. A clonotype was counted as expanded or contracted only when both edgeR and NoisET called the clonotype significant, with the noise models trained on biological replicates. For edgeR calls, the thresholds were a false discovery rate-adjusted p below 0.01 and a log2 fold-change of 1. PCA with hierarchical clustering of max-normalized trajectories of the 1000 most abundant clonotypes was used as exploratory dynamics analysis. Separately sequenced CD4+ and CD8+ repertoires were used to assign the CD4 or CD8 phenotype of responding clones. The raw public data were reprocessed by TCRdb itself: fastp quality trimming at Q25, MiXCR clonotype calling, in-frame beta chains only. A single entry per CDR3 protein holds the most common genes and DNA from its merged rows. TCRdb's processing, not the study's, gives the V and J calls here. The sample table contains 200,000 to 250,000 distinct CDR3 sequences; only one count was recorded for roughly 15% of them. Approximately 3.5% of the sample lies in the top ten.

Ficoll-Paque density gradient centrifugation was used to isolate PBMCs. Inclusive of the bounding cysteine and phenylalanine, the CDR3 is 15 residues long. Of all the DNA, just the CDR3 is kept, 45 bases in frame from base 1. The germline ends are 11 bases apart after V is trimmed by 3 bases and J by 1 base. Remarks on this clonotype: What this receptor recognizes is not known. No base qualities exist here, and no much larger clone lies one base off it.

The sequenced sample consisted of PBMCs or a T cell subset sorted from them (not recorded which). The source is a man aged 18 to 30 who had mild COVID-19 (a few samples of this study predate the infection). The sample titles of this study are shuffled in the database, so cell type and time point are left out; the donor was told from shared clones. The sequence is built from TRBV12-3 or TRBV12-4 and TRBJ2-3; a tentative D match to TRBD1 spans 6 bases. The CDR3 corresponds to CASSLDSPGTDTQYF. The DNA reads as follows: TGTGCCAGCAGTTTGGACAGCCCAGGCACAGATACGCAGTATTTT.